Listed here is a single T cell receptor (beta chain). Germline trimming cut 6 bases from V and 5 bases from J; bases unmatched to any gene: 6. CDR3 length: 13 amino acids. This table comes from immunoSEQ multiplex PCR, and its TCRdb copy is limited to in-frame clones, with some not included. The data hold approximately 46,000 clones, with 70% to 90% observed a single time. The source of the sample is a study of blood T cell repertoires in COVID-19. Turning to the study itself: T cells, B-cell-depleted T cells, or PBMCs provided the cDNA or gDNA that served as material.

J is TRBJ1-2 and V is TRBV12-3 or TRBV12-4; 7 bases are a match to TRBD1. This TCR was recovered from a man aged 70 or older with active COVID-19. The specimen sequenced was peripheral blood. The CDR3 coding sequence is TGTGCCAGCAGCCCCAACAGGGGTTATGGCTACACCTTC. This gives the protein CASSPNRGYGYTF.